One and the same sample provided the 10 T cell receptor beta chains below, sequenced in a study of long-term antiretroviral therapy in people with HIV. The immunoSEQ assay was v3.0, run at survey level. Only in-frame clones appear in the TCRdb table, and some are missing; sequencing was by immunoSEQ multiplex PCR. The sample lists tens of thousands of clones, 85% to 90% seen once, with approximately 4.8% in the top ten. Sequenced material: unsorted PBMCs, taken 0.8 years after starting antiretroviral therapy. The source is a woman in her 30s with HIV.

This clone has just one count. This CDR3 is CASRGRVWEQYV. CDR3 sequence (DNA): TGTGCCAGCAGAGGCCGTGTATGGGAGCAGTACGTC. The V call is TRBV2, the J call TRBJ2-7; no reliable D call. The CDR3 contains 12 residues. V lost 6 bases and J 7 bases, leaving 13 bases between the germline ends. In germline, CDR1 is SNHLY, CDR2 FYNNEI.

The sample holds one count of this clone. The gene calls are TRBV2 and TRBJ2-5; the D call may be TRBD1 or TRBD2 (6 bases each). This CDR3 region has 14 residues. Trimming stripped 8 bases from V and 5 bases from J, with 18 bases between. CDR1 and CDR2 from the germline V gene are SNHLY and FYNNEI. CDR3 region: CASVRPGARETQYF. Written as DNA, the CDR3 is TGTGCCAGCGTCCGCCCGGGGGCGCGGGAGACCCAGTACTTC.

The chain combines TRBV30 with TRBJ2-7; D is perhaps TRBD2 (7 bases). The CDR3 is made up of 16 amino acids. The germline gives CDR1 GTSNPN, CDR2 SVGIG (reference sequence). Trimming removed 0 bases at V and 2 bases at J, with 17 bases between. In DNA, the CDR3 is TGTGCCTGGAGTGTAACGGGGCAGGGGAGGGCCTACGAGCAGTACTTC. Translating it yields CAWSVTGQGRAYEQYF.

The V gene is TRBV7-9, the J gene TRBJ2-2; maybe TRBD2 (6 bases). Deletions cut 5 bases from V and 6 bases from J, with 10 bases between. CDR3 length equals 13 residues. From germline, CDR1 is SEHNR and CDR2 FQNEAQ (reference sequence). CDR3 in DNA: TGTGCCAGCAGCGGGGGGACGGCCGGGGAGCTGTTTTTT. Translation gives CASSGGTAGELFF.

As DNA, the CDR3 is TGTGCCAGCAGTGAAGGGGGATATAGCAATCAGCCCCAGCATTTT. It translates to CASSEGGYSNQPQHF. The V gene is TRBV2, the J gene TRBJ1-5; D is unresolved. CDR3 length: 15 amino acids. Germline CDR1 SNHLY, CDR2 FYNNEI. V lost 1 base, J lost 0 bases, and 7 bases lay in between.

The table lists this clone with a count of one. V gene TRBV27 combines with J gene TRBJ1-1; D is possibly TRBD1 (6 bases). CDR1 and CDR2 (germline): MNHEY, SMNVEV (reference sequence). Trimming shortened V by 2 bases and J by 3 bases, and 13 bases separated the two germline ends. The CDR3 contains 15 residues. CDR3 sequence (DNA): TGTGCCAGCAGTTTAATGCCGGAGGGGGACACTGAAGCTTTCTTT. This gives the protein CASSLMPEGDTEAFF.

The J gene is TRBJ1-6, the V gene TRBV19; D unresolved. This CDR3 spans 17 amino acids. Per the germline V gene, CDR1 is LNHDA and CDR2 is SQIVND (reference sequence). V was clipped by 4 bases and J by 4 bases, with 17 bases between them. The CDR3 loop reads CASSTGSATLYNSPLHF. CDR3 nucleotide sequence: TGTGCCAGTAGTACGGGGAGCGCCACACTATATAATTCACCCCTCCACTTT.

This CDR3 is CASIRRGGFTEAFF. CDR3 sequence (DNA): TGTGCCAGCATTAGAAGGGGCGGTTTCACTGAAGCTTTCTTT. This rearrangement joins TRBV2 to TRBJ1-1; D perhaps matches TRBD1 (5 bases). Germline-derived CDR1 and CDR2 are SNHLY and FYNNEI. Trimming left V 7 bases short and J 4 bases short, with 16 bases between. The CDR3 runs to 14 residues.

This chain joins TRBV5-1 and TRBJ2-3; D could derive from TRBD1 or TRBD2 (5 bases each). CDR1 and CDR2 (germline): SGHRS, YFSETQ. The V gene lost 6 bases and the J gene lost 4 bases, with 18 bases spanning the gap. CDR3 size: 15 residues. Here the CDR3 reads CASTSQGRGADTQYF. Here the CDR3 DNA reads TGCGCCAGCACCTCTCAGGGTCGAGGGGCAGATACGCAGTATTTT.

The chain combines TRBV25-1 with TRBJ1-1; no reliable D call. Trimming took off 3 bases at V and 8 bases at J, with 10 bases between the two ends. This CDR3 has 12 amino acids. Germline V CDR1 and CDR2: MGHDK, SYGVNS. The DNA of the CDR3 is TGTGCCAGCAGTGACCCAAGCGGCGAAGCTTTCTTT. It translates to CASSDPSGEAFF.